This T cell receptor beta chain was captured by sequencing in a study of blood T cell repertoires in COVID-19. Each recovered donor of Cohort 3 presented with two negative PCRs, clearance, or symptom resolution. Trimming at V came to 0 bases and at J to 6 bases, leaving 1 base not matched to a gene. The CDR3 consists of 15 residues. Germline CDR1 is MRHNA and CDR2 is SNTAGT. The data were produced by immunoSEQ multiplex PCR, yet TCRdb's version contains in-frame clones alone and is incomplete. The profile shows over 200,000 clones, 70% to 85% of them singletons. The gene calls are TRBV6-4 and TRBJ2-7; 14 bases match TRBD2. This TCR derives from a man aged 35 to 55 who had recovered from COVID-19. Sequenced input: PBMCs or T cells enriched from blood (not recorded which). The CDR3 here is CASSDSTSGGAEQYF. In nucleotides, the CDR3 is TGTGCCAGCAGTGACTCGACTAGCGGGGGGGCCGAGCAGTACTTC.